The source of this TCR beta chain is a study of blood T cell repertoires in COVID-19. About the research overall: COVID-19 samples collected from the United States, Italy and Spain covered acute and convalescent phases.

The CDR3 is 13 residues long. Germline V gives CDR1 MNHEY, CDR2 SVGEGT. Trimming pared 5 bases from V and 3 bases from J, leaving 8 bases between. Under the authors' procedure: From reference gene primer amplification, estimates of nucleated cell counts were derived. Libraries were prepared by immunoSEQ multiplex PCR; TCRdb keeps only in-frame clonotypes and omits some of them. V and J calls and clone size are given by that table; D and trimming were obtained from the DNA. The sample records about 140,000 clones, about four fifths being singletons. Sequenced input: peripheral blood. The chain uses TRBV6-2 or TRBV6-3 and TRBJ1-5; D possibly corresponds to TRBD1 (6 bases). This TCR was recovered from a human donor in a cohort sampled during active COVID-19. The CDR3 region has the DNA TGTGCCAGCAGTGACAGGTTCAATCAGCCCCAGCATTTT. It specifies CASSDRFNQPQHF.